This record covers a single TCR beta chain. Trimming cost V 1 base and J 7 bases, with 8 bases left between them. Germline V gene data show CDR1 as SGHDN and CDR2 as FVKESK. The CDR3 has 13 residues. The entry originates in a study of technical replicates of blood from several donors. Profiling relied on immunoSEQ multiplex PCR, and the TCRdb table lists in-frame clones only, not all of them. The sample has 67,000 or so clones; less than 97% are singletons. The chain links TRBV14 to TRBJ2-1; D is undetermined. The sequence was collected from a human donor in good health. Sequencing input: T cells isolated from PBMCs. In DNA, the CDR3 is TGTGCCAGCAGCCAAGCCCCCCGGAATGAGCAGTTCTTC. It specifies CASSQAPRNEQFF.